The clone carrying this TCR beta chain has only one observation. The CDR3 has 15 residues. This specimen comes from a study of PD-L1 blockade in urothelial cancer. Study-wide background: Study patients had been treated with 0 to 3 previous chemotherapy regimens.

Time point of the sample: pretreatment peripheral blood. Sequenced by immunoSEQ multiplex PCR; TCRdb stores in-frame clones only, minus some. The sample holds more than 50,000 clones, 81% seen once. The clonotype comes from a man between 65 and 85 years old with urothelial cancer. Sequenced here: PBMCs, sampled around atezolizumab (anti-PD-L1) treatment. V usage is TRBV21-1 and J usage is TRBJ2-5; TRBD1 is the table's D call, not checked against the DNA. TRBV21-1 is flagged as a pseudogene. CDR3 loop: CASSNSRTVQETQYF. CDR3 nucleotide sequence: TGTGCCAGCAGCAATTCACGGACAGTCCAAGAGACCCAGTACTTC.